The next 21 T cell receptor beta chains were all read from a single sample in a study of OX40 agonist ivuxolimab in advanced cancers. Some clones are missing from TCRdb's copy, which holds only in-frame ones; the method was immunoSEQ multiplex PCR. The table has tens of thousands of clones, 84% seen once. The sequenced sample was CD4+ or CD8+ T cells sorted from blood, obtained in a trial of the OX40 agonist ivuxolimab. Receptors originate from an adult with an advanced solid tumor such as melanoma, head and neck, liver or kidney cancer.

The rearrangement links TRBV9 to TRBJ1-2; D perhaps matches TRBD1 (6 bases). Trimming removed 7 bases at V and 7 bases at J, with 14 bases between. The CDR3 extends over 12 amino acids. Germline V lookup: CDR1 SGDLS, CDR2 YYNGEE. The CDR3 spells CASGQGRSGYTF. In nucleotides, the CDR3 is TGTGCCAGCGGTCAGGGGAGGAGTGGCTACACCTTC.

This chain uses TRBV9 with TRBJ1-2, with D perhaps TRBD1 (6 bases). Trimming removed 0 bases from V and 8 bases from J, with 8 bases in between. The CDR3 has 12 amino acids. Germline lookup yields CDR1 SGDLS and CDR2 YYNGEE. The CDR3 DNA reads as TGTGCCAGCAGCGTAGACAGGGCGGGCTACACCTTC. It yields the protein CASSVDRAGYTF.

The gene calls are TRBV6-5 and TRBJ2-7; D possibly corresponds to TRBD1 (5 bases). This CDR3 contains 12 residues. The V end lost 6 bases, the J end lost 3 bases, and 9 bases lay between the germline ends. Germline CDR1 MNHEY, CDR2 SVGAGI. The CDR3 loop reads CASSYRGYEQYF. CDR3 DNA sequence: TGTGCCAGCAGCTATAGGGGCTACGAGCAGTACTTC.

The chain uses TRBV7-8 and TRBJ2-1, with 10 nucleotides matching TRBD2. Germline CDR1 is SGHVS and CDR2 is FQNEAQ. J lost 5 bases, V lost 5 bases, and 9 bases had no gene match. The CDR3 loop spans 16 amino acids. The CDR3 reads CASSPIGLADDNEQFF. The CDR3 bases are TGTGCCAGCAGCCCGATTGGACTAGCGGACGACAATGAGCAGTTCTTC.

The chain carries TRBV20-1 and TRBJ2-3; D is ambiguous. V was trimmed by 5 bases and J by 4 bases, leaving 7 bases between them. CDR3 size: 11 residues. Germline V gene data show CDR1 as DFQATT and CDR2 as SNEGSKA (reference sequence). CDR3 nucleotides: TGCAGTGCTTGGGTCGCAGATACGCAGTATTTT. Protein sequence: CSAWVADTQYF.

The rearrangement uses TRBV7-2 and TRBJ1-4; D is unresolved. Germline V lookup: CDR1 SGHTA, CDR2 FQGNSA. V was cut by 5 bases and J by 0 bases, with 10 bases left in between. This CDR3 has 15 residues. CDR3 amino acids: CASSEQRATNEKLFF. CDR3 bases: TGTGCCAGCAGCGAACAGCGAGCAACTAATGAAAAACTGTTTTTT.

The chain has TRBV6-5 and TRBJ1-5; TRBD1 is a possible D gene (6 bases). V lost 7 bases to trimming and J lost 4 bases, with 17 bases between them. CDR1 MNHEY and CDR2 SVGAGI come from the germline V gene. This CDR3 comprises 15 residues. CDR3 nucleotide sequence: TGTGCCAGCATGTCGGGGGGACAAGGGAATCAGCCCCAGCATTTT. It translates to CASMSGGQGNQPQHF.

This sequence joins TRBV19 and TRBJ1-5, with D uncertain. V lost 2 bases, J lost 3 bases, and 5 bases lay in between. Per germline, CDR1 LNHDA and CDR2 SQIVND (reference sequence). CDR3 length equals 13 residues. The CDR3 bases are TGTGCCAGTAGTATACTTCCCAATCAGCCCCAGCATTTT. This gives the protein CASSILPNQPQHF.

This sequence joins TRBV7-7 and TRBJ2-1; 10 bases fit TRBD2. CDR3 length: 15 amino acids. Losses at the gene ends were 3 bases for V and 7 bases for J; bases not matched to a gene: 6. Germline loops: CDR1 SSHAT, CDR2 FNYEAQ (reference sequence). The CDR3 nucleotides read TGTGCCAGCAGCTTCAGGCTAGCGGGAGAAAATGAGCAGTTCTTC. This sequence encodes CASSFRLAGENEQFF.

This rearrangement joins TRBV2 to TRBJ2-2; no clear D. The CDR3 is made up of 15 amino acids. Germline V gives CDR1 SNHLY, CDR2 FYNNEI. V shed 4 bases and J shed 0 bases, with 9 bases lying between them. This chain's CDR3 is CASSAADPNTGELFF. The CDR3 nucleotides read TGTGCCAGCAGTGCGGCAGATCCGAACACCGGGGAGCTGTTTTTT.

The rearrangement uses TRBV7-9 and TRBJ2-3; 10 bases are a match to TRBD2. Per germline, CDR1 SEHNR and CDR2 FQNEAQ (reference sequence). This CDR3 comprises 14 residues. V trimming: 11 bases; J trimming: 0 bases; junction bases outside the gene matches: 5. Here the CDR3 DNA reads TGTGCCGGGAGACTAGCGGGTAGCACAGATACGCAGTATTTT. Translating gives CAGRLAGSTDTQYF.

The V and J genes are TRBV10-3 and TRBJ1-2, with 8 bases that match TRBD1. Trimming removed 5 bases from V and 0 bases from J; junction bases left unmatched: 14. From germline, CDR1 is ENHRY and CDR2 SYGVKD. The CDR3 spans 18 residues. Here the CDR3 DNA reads TGTGCCATCAGTAGTCTATTGACAGGGGCACGAGCTAACTATGGCTACACCTTC. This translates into CAISSLLTGARANYGYTF.

The CDR3 coding sequence is TGTGCCAGCAGCTTAGGCCGTTTCTACGAGCAGTACTTC. Translating it yields CASSLGRFYEQYF. The genes are TRBV7-2 and TRBJ2-7; D gene unclear. Germline V gives CDR1 SGHTA, CDR2 FQGNSA. This CDR3 comprises 13 residues. V shed 1 base and J shed 3 bases, with 7 bases lying between them.

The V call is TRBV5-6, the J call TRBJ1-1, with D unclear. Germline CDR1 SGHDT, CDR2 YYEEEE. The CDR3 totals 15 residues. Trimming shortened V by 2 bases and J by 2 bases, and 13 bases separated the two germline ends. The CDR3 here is CASSFGIGVNTEAFF. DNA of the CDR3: TGTGCCAGCAGCTTCGGGATTGGGGTTAACACTGAAGCTTTCTTT.

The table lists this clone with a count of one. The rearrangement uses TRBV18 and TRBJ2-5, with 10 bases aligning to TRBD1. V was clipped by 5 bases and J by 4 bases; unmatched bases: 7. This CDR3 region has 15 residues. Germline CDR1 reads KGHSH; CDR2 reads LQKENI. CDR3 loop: CASSSEDRGGETQYF. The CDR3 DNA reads TGTGCCAGCTCATCGGAGGACAGGGGGGGAGAGACCCAGTACTTC.

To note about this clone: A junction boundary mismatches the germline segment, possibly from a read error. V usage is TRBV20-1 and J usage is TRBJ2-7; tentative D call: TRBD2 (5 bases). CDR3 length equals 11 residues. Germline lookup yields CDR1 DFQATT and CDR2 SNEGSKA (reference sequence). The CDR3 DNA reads TGCAGTGCTAGAGTAGGAGGCGGAAAGAACTTC. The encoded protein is CSARVGGGKNF.

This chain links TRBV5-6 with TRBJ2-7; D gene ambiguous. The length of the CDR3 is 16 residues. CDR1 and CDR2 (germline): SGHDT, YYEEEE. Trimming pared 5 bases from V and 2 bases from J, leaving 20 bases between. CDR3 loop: CASRDGPLVNTYEQYF. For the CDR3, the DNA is TGTGCCAGCAGGGATGGCCCGCTAGTAAACACCTACGAGCAGTACTTC.

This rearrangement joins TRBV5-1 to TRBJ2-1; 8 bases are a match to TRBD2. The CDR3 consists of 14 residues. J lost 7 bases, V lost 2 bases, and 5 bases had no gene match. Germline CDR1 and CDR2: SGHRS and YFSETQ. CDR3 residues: CASSLAAGVNEQFF. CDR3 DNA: TGCGCCAGCAGCTTAGCAGCGGGGGTAAATGAGCAGTTCTTC. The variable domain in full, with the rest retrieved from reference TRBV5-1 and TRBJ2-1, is KAGVTQTPRYLIKTRGQQVTLSCSPISGHRSVSWYQQTPGQGLQFLFEYFSETQRNKGNFPGRFSGRQFSNSRSEMNVSTLELGDSALYLCASSLAAGVNEQFFGPGTRLTVL.

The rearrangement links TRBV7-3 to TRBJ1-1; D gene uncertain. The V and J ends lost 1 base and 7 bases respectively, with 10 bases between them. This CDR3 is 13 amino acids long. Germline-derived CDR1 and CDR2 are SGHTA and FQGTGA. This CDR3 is CASSLNRLGEAFF. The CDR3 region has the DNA TGTGCCAGCAGCTTAAATAGACTGGGTGAAGCTTTCTTT.

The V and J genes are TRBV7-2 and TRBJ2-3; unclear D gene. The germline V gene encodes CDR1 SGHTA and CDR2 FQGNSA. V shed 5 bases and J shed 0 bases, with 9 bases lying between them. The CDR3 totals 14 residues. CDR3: CASSRVSSTDTQYF. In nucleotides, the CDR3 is TGTGCCAGCAGCCGGGTATCTAGCACAGATACGCAGTATTTT.

The CDR3 DNA sequence: TGTGCCAGCAGCTCGGAGACAGGATCTTACAATGAGCAGTTCTTC. It yields the protein CASSSETGSYNEQFF. The genes are TRBV5-8 and TRBJ2-1; weak D call: TRBD1 (6 bases). The germline CDR1 and CDR2 sequences are SGHTS and YDEGEE. This CDR3 contains 15 residues. Trimming took 3 bases from V and 4 from J, leaving 14 bases between them.